This T cell receptor beta chain was found in a study of blood T cell repertoires in COVID-19. The wider study: The samples span acute and convalescent COVID-19 from the United States, Italy and Spain. The cDNA or gDNA used as material had been derived from T cells, B-cell-depleted T cells, or PBMCs.

Per the study methods: Amplification from reference gene primers served as the basis for estimated nucleated cell counts. Profiled with immunoSEQ multiplex PCR; TCRdb holds only in-frame clones, not every one. That table furnishes V, J and clone size, whereas the DNA furnished D and trimming. Of 370,000 or so clones listed, approximately 80% were seen once; the top ten hold roughly 1.1%. This receptor was identified in a human donor with acute or convalescent COVID-19. The donor label of this sample is uncertain. The source material was peripheral blood.

CDR3 nucleotide sequence: TGTGCCAGCAGCCTTGGGCTGAAATACGAGCAGTACTTC. As protein: CASSLGLKYEQYF. This chain links TRBV27 with TRBJ2-7; no definite D call. V was trimmed by 6 bases and J by 4 bases, leaving 13 bases between them. The CDR3 is made up of 13 amino acids. Germline assignment: CDR1 MNHEY and CDR2 SMNVEV (reference sequence).